This TCR beta chain was profiled in a study of OX40 agonist ivuxolimab in advanced cancers. Points from the study as a whole: Clonal expansion from baseline to week 6 occurred in both CD4+ and CD8+ T cells. Partial responders at 0.1-3.0 mg/kg showed near-lowest clonal expansion.

Concerning this clone: The antigen is undetermined.

The germline V gene has CDR1 GTSNPN and CDR2 SVGIG (reference sequence). Trimming at V came to 8 bases and at J to 0 bases, leaving 1 base not matched to a gene. CDR3 size: 13 residues. Assay used: immunoSEQ multiplex PCR; TCRdb lists only in-frame clones, some missing. Here the sample spans around 65,000 clones, roughly nine tenths being singletons. This TCR came from an adult with an advanced solid tumor such as melanoma, head and neck, liver or kidney cancer. The starting material was CD4+ or CD8+ T cells sorted from blood, obtained in a trial of the OX40 agonist ivuxolimab. The rearrangement links TRBV30 to TRBJ1-3; 10 nucleotides line up with TRBD1. The chain's CDR3 is CARTGGSGNTIYF. The CDR3 nucleotides are TGTGCCCGGACAGGGGGCTCTGGAAACACCATATATTTT.